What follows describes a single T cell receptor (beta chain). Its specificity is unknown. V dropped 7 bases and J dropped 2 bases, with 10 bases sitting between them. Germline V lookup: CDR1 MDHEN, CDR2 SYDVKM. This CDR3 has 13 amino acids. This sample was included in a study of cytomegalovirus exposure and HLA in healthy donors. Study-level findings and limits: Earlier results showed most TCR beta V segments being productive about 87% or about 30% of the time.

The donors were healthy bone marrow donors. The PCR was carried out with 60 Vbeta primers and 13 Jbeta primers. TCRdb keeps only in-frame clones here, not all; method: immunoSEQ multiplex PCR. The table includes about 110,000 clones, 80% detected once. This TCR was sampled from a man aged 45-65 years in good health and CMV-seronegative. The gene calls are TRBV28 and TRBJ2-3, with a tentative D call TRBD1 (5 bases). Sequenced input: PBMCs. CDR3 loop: CASNSRVTDTQYF. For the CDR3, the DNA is TGTGCCAGCAACTCCAGGGTCACAGATACGCAGTATTTT.